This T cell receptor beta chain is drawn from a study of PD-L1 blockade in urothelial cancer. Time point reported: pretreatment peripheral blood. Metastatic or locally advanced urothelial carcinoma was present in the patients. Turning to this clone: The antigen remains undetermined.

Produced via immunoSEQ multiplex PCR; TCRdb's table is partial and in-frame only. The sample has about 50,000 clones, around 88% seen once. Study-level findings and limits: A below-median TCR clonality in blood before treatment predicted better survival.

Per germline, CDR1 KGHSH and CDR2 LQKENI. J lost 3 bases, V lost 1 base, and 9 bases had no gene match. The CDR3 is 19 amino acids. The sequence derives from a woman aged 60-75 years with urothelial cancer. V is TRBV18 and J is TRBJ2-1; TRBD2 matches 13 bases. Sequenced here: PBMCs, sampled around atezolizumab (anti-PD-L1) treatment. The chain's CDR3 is CASSPRPGLAGKHYNEQFF. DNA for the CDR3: TGTGCCAGCTCACCACGCCCGGGACTAGCGGGAAAACACTACAATGAGCAGTTCTTC.